This T cell receptor beta chain was sequenced during a study of T cell changes during pregnancy in multiple sclerosis. The CDR3 is 17 amino acids. The germline CDR1 and CDR2 sequences are SGHRS and YFSETQ. V lost 3 bases, J lost 0 bases, and 8 bases stayed unmatched. Repertoires were generated with immunoSEQ multiplex PCR, while TCRdb's copy carries only in-frame clones and drops some. The profile shows under 110,000 clones, 80% to 95% of them singletons. J is TRBJ2-1 and V is TRBV5-1, with 8 bases that match TRBD2. The sample was peripheral blood, taken in the second trimester of pregnancy. The source is a female donor with multiple sclerosis, enrolled in a pregnancy study. The CDR3 reads CASSWSGSRDSYNEQFF. CDR3 bases: TGCGCCAGCAGCTGGAGCGGGAGCAGAGACTCCTACAATGAGCAGTTCTTC.